The clone carrying this T cell receptor (beta chain) showed up many times. This sample was included in a study of Graves' ophthalmopathy and Graves' hyperthyroidism. Study background: At the time of initial diagnosis and before any treatment, peripheral blood was collected.

In this cohort, patients with other autoimmune diseases, uncontrolled infections, pregnancy or lactation were excluded. Clinical symptoms, serum thyroxine, TRAb, thyroid ultrasound and orbital computed tomography formed the basis of diagnosis. Isolation of PBMCs was performed using 9 to 10 ml of fresh peripheral blood. Amplifying from RNA transcripts, the study obtained TCR beta CDR3 regions. RT-PCR with HTBI primers came first, then second-round multiplex PCR. From the multiplex PCR reads, TCRdb called clonotypes with MiXCR, one entry per CDR3 protein. Found here are 600,000 to 650,000 distinct CDR3 sequences, approximately 22% of them singletons; the top ten hold approximately 6.9%. The CDR3 is made up of 16 amino acids. With V trimmed by 0 bases and J by 3 bases, 7 bases remained unmatched. Germline V lookup: CDR1 DFQATT, CDR2 SNEGSKA (reference sequence).

This rearrangement joins TRBV20-1 to TRBJ2-5, with 10 bases identical to TRBD1. The clonotype was recovered from a woman under 30 with stable Graves' hyperthyroidism. Some clones in this sample may be carry-over from other donors' samples. Sequences were obtained from peripheral blood. The CDR3, as DNA: TGCAGTGCTAGAGATCTCTTGGGACAGGGGAAAGAGACCCAGTACTTC. Amino acids: CSARDLLGQGKETQYF.